This T cell receptor beta chain was observed in a study of cytomegalovirus exposure and HLA in healthy donors. Despite likely unrecorded immune exposures, the donors were nominally healthy at the time of sampling. With 0 bases clipped from V and 6 bases from J, the junction kept 13 bases outside the gene matches. The CDR3 has 17 amino acids. The V gene's germline CDR1 is MGHRA and CDR2 YSYEKL. The PCR contained 60 Vbeta and 13 Jbeta primers. This table comes from immunoSEQ multiplex PCR, and its TCRdb copy is limited to in-frame clones, with some not included. The sample comprises about 240,000 clones, about 81% of which are singletons, and under 8% rests with the top ten.

The clonotype was recovered from an older woman in good health and CMV-seropositive. Material: PBMCs. The chain employs TRBV4-1 and TRBJ2-7, with 8 bases lining up with TRBD2. The CDR3 here is CASSQDFSGGPLVEQYF. The CDR3 nucleotides read TGCGCCAGCAGCCAAGATTTTTCGGGAGGGCCCTTGGTCGAGCAGTACTTC.